These 13 T cell receptor beta chains share one sample of origin, sequenced in a study of technical replicates of blood from several donors. Clones were sequenced by immunoSEQ multiplex PCR, and TCRdb holds only the in-frame ones, with some missing. The sample has about 64,000 clones, 86% seen once. Sequencing used PBMCs. The receptors stem from a human donor in good health. Some clones in this sample may be carry-over from other donors' samples.

The chain recombines TRBV19 with TRBJ2-5; a possible D gene is TRBD1 (6 bases). Germline CDR1 and CDR2: LNHDA and SQIVND (reference sequence). Trimming took 9 bases from V and 0 from J, leaving 14 bases between them. This CDR3 spans 14 amino acids. DNA of the CDR3: TGTGCCAGCTCGTCTGGGACATACCAAGAGACCCAGTACTTC. Its translation is CASSSGTYQETQYF.

This clone was seen just once. The chain uses TRBV7-3 and TRBJ1-1, with TRBD1 identical over 9 bases. Per germline, CDR1 SGHTA and CDR2 FQGTGA. V trimming: 5 bases; J trimming: 3 bases; junction bases outside the gene matches: 4. This CDR3 comprises 14 residues. In DNA, the CDR3 is TGTGCCAGCAGCCGGGACAGGGATGACACTGAAGCTTTCTTT. It specifies CASSRDRDDTEAFF.

V is TRBV5-8 and J is TRBJ2-1; 9 positions match TRBD1. Trimming removed 4 bases from V and 8 bases from J; junction bases left unmatched: 10. Germline values: CDR1 SGHTS, CDR2 YDEGEE. The CDR3 spans 15 residues. As DNA, the CDR3 is TGTGCCAGCAGCAAAGGGACAGGGAGCTTCTATGAGCAGTTCTTC. Translation: CASSKGTGSFYEQFF.

Here the CDR3 reads CASSSPAGHLNQPQHF. The CDR3 bases are TGTGCCAGCAGCTCGCCAGCGGGACACTTAAATCAGCCCCAGCATTTT. The chain links TRBV7-2 to TRBJ1-5; TRBD1 might be the D (6 bases). V lost 4 bases, J lost 4 bases, and 17 bases lay in between. Germline values: CDR1 SGHTA, CDR2 FQGNSA. The length of the CDR3 is 16 residues.

This clone has just a few counts. The rearrangement uses TRBV7-6 and TRBJ2-5, with 10 nucleotides matching TRBD2. Looked up from germline, CDR1 is SGHVS and CDR2 is FNYEAQ. The CDR3 has 16 amino acids. The junction had 7 bases not matched to a gene; V was cut back by 5 bases and J by 1 base. The CDR3 DNA sequence: TGTGCCAGCAGCCAAAATAGCGGGGGGACCCAAGAGACCCAGTACTTC. This translates into CASSQNSGGTQETQYF.

This clone was seen a few times. V usage is TRBV4-1 and J usage is TRBJ1-2; 7 bases map to TRBD1. Trimming cost V 2 bases and J 0 bases; bases outside gene matches: 9. The CDR3 extends over 17 amino acids. The V gene's germline CDR1 is MGHRA and CDR2 YSYEKL. The CDR3 here is CASSQTEAGGANYGYTF. The DNA of the CDR3 is TGCGCCAGCAGCCAAACCGAGGCAGGGGGAGCTAACTATGGCTACACCTTC.

V gene TRBV7-9 combines with J gene TRBJ1-3, with D perhaps TRBD1 (5 bases). V was trimmed by 5 bases and J by 0 bases, leaving 17 bases between them. The germline gives CDR1 SEHNR, CDR2 FQNEAQ (reference sequence). The CDR3 is 17 residues long. CDR3 sequence: CASSPRLGGRSGNTIYF. In DNA form, the CDR3 reads TGTGCCAGCAGCCCCCGGCTCGGGGGTCGCTCTGGAAACACCATATATTTT. The whole variable domain, filled in from reference TRBV7-9 and TRBJ1-3, reads DTGVSQNPRHKITKRGQNVTFRCDPISEHNRLYWYRQTLGQGPEFLTYFQNEAQLEKSRLLSDRFSAERPKGSFSTLEIQRTEQGDSAMYLCASSPRLGGRSGNTIYFGEGSWLTVV.

V gene TRBV4-1 combines with J gene TRBJ2-7; 8 nucleotides agree with TRBD1. V lost 1 base to trimming and J lost 2 bases; unmatched junction nucleotides: 4. Germline V gene sequence: CDR1 MGHRA, CDR2 YSYEKL. This CDR3 is built from 15 residues. As DNA, the CDR3 is TGCGCCAGCAGCCAAGGACAGGGGCCGGCCTACGAGCAGTACTTC. Protein: CASSQGQGPAYEQYF.

This clone was detected once. The J gene is TRBJ1-3, the V gene TRBV4-3; no firm D call. Trimming removed 0 bases at V and 0 bases at J, with 6 bases between. Germline-derived CDR1 and CDR2 are LGHNA and YSLEER. This CDR3 contains 15 residues. The CDR3 sequence is CASSQDPSSGNTIYF. DNA of the CDR3: TGCGCCAGCAGCCAAGATCCGAGCTCTGGAAACACCATATATTTT.

The gene calls are TRBV7-8 and TRBJ1-6, with D hard to call. Trimming took off 1 base at V and 6 bases at J, with 13 bases between the two ends. Germline V gives CDR1 SGHVS, CDR2 FQNEAQ. The CDR3 has 16 residues. CDR3 bases: TGTGCCAGCAGCTTAGAGACCGCAGGATTTAATTCACCCCTCCACTTT. It specifies CASSLETAGFNSPLHF.

The rearrangement joins TRBV2 to TRBJ2-6, with D tentatively TRBD2 (5 bases). Per germline, CDR1 SNHLY and CDR2 FYNNEI. The CDR3 has 16 amino acids. Trimming pared 1 base from V and 0 bases from J, leaving 7 bases between. In nucleotides, the CDR3 is TGTGCCAGCAGTGAAGGGGGAGTCTCTGGGGCCAACGTCCTGACTTTC. This sequence encodes CASSEGGVSGANVLTF. Filled out from reference TRBV2 and TRBJ2-6, the complete variable domain reads EPEVTQTPSHQVTQMGQEVILRCVPISNHLYFYWYRQILGQKVEFLVSFYNNEISEKSEIFDDQFSVERPDGSNFTLKIRSTKLEDSAMYFCASSEGGVSGANVLTFGAGSRLTVL.

The CDR3 nucleotides read TGTGCCAGCTCACTATCGACAGCGAGCTACGAGCAGTACTTC. It encodes CASSLSTASYEQYF. J is TRBJ2-7 and V is TRBV18, with D tentatively TRBD1 (5 bases). Trimming removed 4 bases from V and 3 bases from J, with 13 bases in between. Germline V gene data show CDR1 as KGHSH and CDR2 as LQKENI. This CDR3 is 14 amino acids long.

This chain joins TRBV2 and TRBJ2-1, with TRBD2 identical over 7 bases. Germline V CDR1 and CDR2: SNHLY, FYNNEI. The V segment lost 10 bases and the J segment 6 bases; nucleotides outside the gene matches: 12. This CDR3 contains 14 residues. The CDR3 bases are TGTGCCATCCCGGGGGGACTATCCCTCAATGAGCAGTTCTTC. The encoded protein is CAIPGGLSLNEQFF.